A selection of T cell receptor beta chains follows, all from one sample in a study of cytomegalovirus exposure and HLA in healthy donors. Some clones are missing from TCRdb's copy, which holds only in-frame ones; the method was immunoSEQ multiplex PCR. The sample includes 110,000 to 150,000 clones, 9.4% of them seen just once. The sample taken for sequencing was PBMCs. Source of these receptors: a male donor in good health and CMV-seronegative. Each CDR3 is given with its conserved first and last residue. Fields, in order: D gene, V gene, clone size, J gene, CDR3 DNA, CDR3 protein. A D gene is named only where the DNA matches it firmly. The size field is filled for only some rows; it gives once, few, many or a size class.

.,TRBV11-3,.,TRBJ2-7,TGTGCCAGCAGCCCTACCGGGACTTCTCACTACGAGCAGTACTTC,CASSPTGTSHYEQYF
.,TRBV6-5,few,TRBJ1-1,TGTGCCAGCAGCCCCGGGACACCCGAAGCTTTCTTT,CASSPGTPEAFF
.,TRBV5-4,.,TRBJ2-1,TGTGCCAGCAGCTTCGGCGGGACTCCCTCCTACAATGAGCAGTTCTTC,CASSFGGTPSYNEQFF
TRBD2,TRBV7-8,.,TRBJ2-1,TGTGCCAGCAGCTTAAATTCGCGGACTAGCGGCTCCTACAATGAGCAGTTCTTC,CASSLNSRTSGSYNEQFF
.,TRBV2,few,TRBJ2-3,TGTGCCAGCACCCTTGTAGGGGGGGCAAGGTCAGATACGCAGTATTTT,CASTLVGGARSDTQYF
.,TRBV25-1,few,TRBJ1-2,TGTGCCAGCAGCGACACGCGGGGGGATGGCTACACCTTC,CASSDTRGDGYTF
.,TRBV5-1,.,TRBJ1-4,TGCGCCAGCAGTCGGGAGGTCGCGGCTGCAACTAATGAAAAACTGTTTTTT,CASSREVAAATNEKLFF
TRBD1,TRBV27,.,TRBJ1-2,TGTGCCAGCAGTTTAATGGACAGGGGGCTTATCTATGGCTACACCTTC,CASSLMDRGLIYGYTF
.,TRBV29-1,few,TRBJ1-1,TGCAGCGCTTCGTCTAACACTGAAGCTTTCTTT,CSASSNTEAFF
TRBD2,TRBV6-5,.,TRBJ2-3,TGTGCCAGCAGGGACGGGAGGTTGATAGATACGCAGTATTTT,CASRDGRLIDTQYF
.,TRBV18,few,TRBJ1-5,TGTGCCAGCTCACCGTACAGGGGCAATCAGCCCCAGCATTTT,CASSPYRGNQPQHF
TRBD2,TRBV5-1,.,TRBJ2-1,TGCGCCAGCAGCCCAATGGGTAGCGGGGGGGGTAGCTCCTACAATGAGCAGTTCTTC,CASSPMGSGGGSSYNEQFF
TRBD2,TRBV11-1,.,TRBJ2-7,TGTGCCAGCAGCTTAGCGGGCGGGGGAAGCTCCTACGAGCAGTACTTC,CASSLAGGGSSYEQYF
.,TRBV7-2,.,TRBJ1-1,TGTGCCAGCAGCTTATCCCTACGACAGGCGAACACTGAAGCTTTCTTT,CASSLSLRQANTEAFF
TRBD2,TRBV10-1,few,TRBJ2-7,TGCGCCAGCAGTGAGTGTGCGACTAGCGGCTCCTACGAGCAGTACTTC,CASSECATSGSYEQYF
TRBD2,TRBV6-5,.,TRBJ2-7,TGTGCCAGCAAGCCGGGACTAGCGGCTCTATACGAGCAGTACTTC,CASKPGLAALYEQYF
.,TRBV28,.,TRBJ1-3,TGTGCCAGCGGGGGCGAAAGAAACACCATATATTTT,CASGGERNTIYF
TRBD2,TRBV2,few,TRBJ2-1,TGTGCCAGCAGTGAAAGGACCAGCGGGACTAGCTCCTACAATGAGCAGTTCTTC,CASSERTSGTSSYNEQFF
.,TRBV28,once,TRBJ2-7,TGTGCCAGCAGTTTATTAGACTCAAACACCTACGAGCAGTACTTC,CASSLLDSNTYEQYF
TRBD1,TRBV10-1,few,TRBJ1-4,TGCGCCAGCTTAGGGACAGGGTGCGTTAATGAAAAACTGTTTTTT,CASLGTGCVNEKLFF
.,TRBV19,few,TRBJ2-7,TGTGCCAGTAGTAGCCCAGCCTACGAGCAGTACTTC,CASSSPAYEQYF
.,TRBV7-9,few,TRBJ1-1,TGTGCCAGCAGCTTATCAAGCAACACTGAAGCTTTCTTT,CASSLSSNTEAFF
.,TRBV27,few,TRBJ1-1,TGTGCCAGCAGTCCCTGGACAGTGCTCATGAACACTGAAGCTTTCTTT,CASSPWTVLMNTEAFF
.,TRBV5-8,.,TRBJ1-5,TGTGCCAGCAACATCGGGGGGATTGGCAATCAGCCCCAGCATTTT,CASNIGGIGNQPQHF
TRBD2,TRBV13,few,TRBJ2-1,TGTGCCAGCAGCGCGGGACTAGCGGTAGACAATGAGCAGTTCTTC,CASSAGLAVDNEQFF
TRBD1,TRBV28,few,TRBJ2-1,TGTGCCAGCAGTCCCGGGACAGGGTCGTCTGAGCAGTTCTTC,CASSPGTGSSEQFF